This T cell receptor beta chain was sequenced in a study of T cell responses to AZD1222 COVID-19 vaccine. General study results and limits: Clonal diversity was possibly underestimated, and white British individuals and females predominated among donors. Spike as a whole was targeted by vaccine-associated CD4 TCRs, dominant at 160-218 and 743-854. Spike-specific TCR repertoires showed rising breadth and depth after two AZD1222 doses. At study baseline, merely more than 5 AZD1222 recipients were seropositive.

Regarding this clone: What it binds is unknown.

The assay was immunoSEQ multiplex PCR, and TCRdb's table has in-frame clones only and misses some. The profile covers around 110,000 clones, with about 90% appearing a single time and around 5% taken by the ten largest. Germline CDR1 is LGHDT and CDR2 is YNNKEL (reference sequence). V was pared by 0 bases and J by 3 bases, with 36 bases between. The CDR3 totals 23 residues. Source: peripheral blood, taken 28 days after the second AZD1222 dose. The rearrangement joins TRBV3-1 (or the pseudogene TRBV3-2) to TRBJ2-7; D is perhaps TRBD1 or TRBD2 (5 bases each). The clonotype comes from an adult who received the AZD1222 COVID-19 vaccine. In nucleotides, the CDR3 is TGTGCCAGCAGCCAAGACCCGGGGCAGGTTCTAAAGTCCAGAATATTGGGTGACTACGAGCAGTACTTC. It codes for CASSQDPGQVLKSRILGDYEQYF.